This T cell receptor (beta chain) comes out of a study of T cell responses to AZD1222 COVID-19 vaccine. Study-level results: Only 5 or 6 AZD1222 recipients tested seropositive at baseline. Donor demographics were predominantly white British with a female majority; clonal diversity may be underestimated.

The CDR3 runs to 15 residues. The germline CDR1 and CDR2 sequences are LNHDA and SQIVND (reference sequence). Trimming removed 5 bases from V and 0 bases from J, with 13 bases in between. This table comes from immunoSEQ multiplex PCR, and its TCRdb copy is limited to in-frame clones, with some not included. Here the sample spans approximately 97,000 clones, roughly 80% being singletons. This clone has a single count. Its antigen is not identified. The origin of this receptor is an adult in good health. Sample: peripheral blood, taken on day 0 of AZD1222 vaccination. The chain combines TRBV19 with TRBJ1-2, with D perhaps TRBD1 (5 bases). The CDR3 sequence: CASSSPGGTNYGYTF. The CDR3 coding sequence is TGTGCCAGTAGTTCCCCCGGGGGGACTAACTATGGCTACACCTTC.